This T cell receptor beta chain was obtained from a study of T cell responses to AZD1222 COVID-19 vaccine. Comment on this clone: The antigen is unknown.

Method: immunoSEQ multiplex PCR; TCRdb's copy keeps in-frame clones and lacks some. The repertoire holds around 100,000 clones, with about nine tenths as singletons. Regarding the study as a whole: Among vaccine-associated CD4 TCRs, coverage spanned spike, with dominance at 160-218 and 743-854. It was only 6 or 7 AZD1222 recipients who were seropositive at baseline.

Trimming removed 2 bases from V and 5 bases from J; junction bases left unmatched: 5. The CDR3 has 16 amino acids. Germline V CDR1 and CDR2: SEHNR, FQNEAQ (reference sequence). This chain links TRBV7-9 with TRBJ2-1; 11 bases line up with TRBD2. This specimen consisted of peripheral blood, obtained on day 0 of AZD1222 vaccination. The receptor was isolated from an adult in good health. CDR3 DNA sequence: TGTGCCAGCAGCTTAAGCTTAGCGGGGGGGCACAATGAGCAGTTCTTC. Encoded protein: CASSLSLAGGHNEQFF.